The 10 T cell receptor beta chains below were found in one sample sequenced in a study of cytomegalovirus exposure and HLA in healthy donors. TCRdb's copy holds only in-frame clones and misses some; the assay was immunoSEQ multiplex PCR. Among 180,000 or so clones listed, around nine tenths were seen once. The sequenced sample consisted of PBMCs. Every receptor here comes from a man in his late teens or twenties in good health and CMV-seropositive.

The rearrangement links TRBV2 to TRBJ1-6; TRBD1 matches 9 bases. Germline loops: CDR1 SNHLY, CDR2 FYNNEI. The junction had 9 bases not matched to a gene; V was cut back by 6 bases and J by 6 bases. CDR3 length: 16 amino acids. The CDR3 reads CASREGTGSVNSPLHF. In nucleotides, the CDR3 is TGTGCCAGCAGGGAGGGGACAGGGAGTGTTAATTCACCCCTCCACTTT.

This clone was detected only a few times. The chain combines TRBV7-3 with TRBJ1-5, with TRBD1 identical over 7 bases. J was trimmed by 7 bases and V by 5 bases; bases with no gene match: 5. The CDR3 is 13 residues long. The germline V gene encodes CDR1 SGHTA and CDR2 FQGTGA. The CDR3 DNA is TGTGCCAGCAGCACCGGGACAGCCCAGCCCCAGCATTTT. Translated, it gives CASSTGTAQPQHF. Using reference TRBV7-3 and TRBJ1-5 for the parts outside the CDR3, the full variable domain is GAGVSQTPSNKVTEKGKYVELRCDPISGHTALYWYRQSLGQGPEFLIYFQGTGAADDSGLPNDRFFAVRPEGSVSTLKIQRTERGDSAVYLCASSTGTAQPQHFGDGTRLSIL.

The chain has TRBV2 and TRBJ2-7; 13 nucleotides match TRBD2. In germline, CDR1 is SNHLY, CDR2 FYNNEI. This CDR3 region has 14 residues. V trimming: 4 bases; J trimming: 6 bases; junction bases outside the gene matches: 3. The CDR3 protein is CASSGTSGRGEQYF. The CDR3 region has the DNA TGTGCCAGCAGTGGGACTAGCGGGAGAGGCGAGCAGTACTTC.

This clone was detected once. This chain links TRBV5-1 with TRBJ2-1; D call uncertain. Trimming removed 2 bases from V and 7 bases from J, with 13 bases in between. Looked up from germline, CDR1 is SGHRS and CDR2 is YFSETQ. The CDR3 extends over 14 amino acids. CDR3 residues: CASSLDMTTNEQFF. CDR3 in DNA: TGCGCCAGCAGCTTAGACATGACAACTAATGAGCAGTTCTTC.

V usage is TRBV28 and J usage is TRBJ2-7; 11 bases are shared with TRBD1. This CDR3 is 14 amino acids long. Germline V gives CDR1 MDHEN, CDR2 SYDVKM. With 5 bases clipped from V and 5 bases from J, the junction kept 5 bases outside the gene matches. In DNA form, the CDR3 reads TGTGCCAGCAGTCAGGGACAGGGGGGCGACGAGCAGTACTTC. This gives the protein CASSQGQGGDEQYF. Full variable domain (outside the CDR3, taken from reference TRBV28 and TRBJ2-7): DVKVTQSSRYLVKRTGEKVFLECVQDMDHENMFWYRQDPGLGLRLIYFSYDVKMKEKGDIPEGYSVSREKKERFSLILESASTNQTSMYLCASSQGQGGDEQYFGPGTRLTVT.

The chain links TRBV5-1 to TRBJ1-1; D perhaps matches TRBD1 (6 bases). Germline values: CDR1 SGHRS, CDR2 YFSETQ. Trimming shortened V by 1 base and J by 4 bases, and 11 bases separated the two germline ends. This CDR3 has 14 residues. The CDR3 protein is CASSLSGGATEAFF. As DNA, the CDR3 is TGCGCCAGCAGCTTGTCGGGGGGCGCCACTGAAGCTTTCTTT.

The chain carries TRBV4-3 and TRBJ2-2, with 8 bases identical to TRBD2. The CDR3 is 15 amino acids. J was trimmed by 8 bases and V by 4 bases; bases with no gene match: 9. Germline V gene lookup returns CDR1 LGHNA and CDR2 YSLEER. CDR3 nucleotides: TGCGCCAGCAGCCCCCACCGCGGGGGGCTTGGGGAGCTGTTTTTT. Protein sequence: CASSPHRGGLGELFF.

CDR3 sequence: CASRTPGLGTYEQYF. The CDR3 DNA sequence: TGTGCCAGCAGAACCCCGGGACTGGGAACCTACGAGCAGTACTTC. The V gene is TRBV28, the J gene TRBJ2-7; TRBD2 might be the D (6 bases). The CDR3 sequence is 15 residues long. CDR1 and CDR2 (germline): MDHEN, SYDVKM. Trimming took 6 bases from V and 2 from J, leaving 17 bases between them.

The V call is TRBV9, the J call TRBJ1-1; maybe TRBD1 (5 bases). Germline V gives CDR1 SGDLS, CDR2 YYNGEE. V lost 0 bases and J 7 bases, leaving 16 bases between the germline ends. The CDR3 is 15 residues long. CDR3 amino acids: CASSVAGSLDSEAFF. CDR3 nucleotide sequence: TGTGCCAGCAGCGTAGCAGGTAGTTTAGACAGTGAAGCTTTCTTT.

A single count supports this clone. The chain couples TRBV7-9 to TRBJ2-3, with 8 bases aligning to TRBD1. The CDR3 loop spans 18 amino acids. Losses at the gene ends were 4 bases for V and 5 bases for J; bases not matched to a gene: 17. Germline V gives CDR1 SEHNR, CDR2 FQNEAQ (reference sequence). The CDR3 sequence is CASSSRIDRGGLGDTQYF. The CDR3 DNA reads TGTGCCAGCAGCTCTCGGATTGACAGGGGCGGATTAGGAGATACGCAGTATTTT. The full variable domain, with the rest looked up from reference TRBV7-9 and TRBJ2-3, is DTGVSQNPRHKITKRGQNVTFRCDPISEHNRLYWYRQTLGQGPEFLTYFQNEAQLEKSRLLSDRFSAERPKGSFSTLEIQRTEQGDSAMYLCASSSRIDRGGLGDTQYFGPGTRLTVL.